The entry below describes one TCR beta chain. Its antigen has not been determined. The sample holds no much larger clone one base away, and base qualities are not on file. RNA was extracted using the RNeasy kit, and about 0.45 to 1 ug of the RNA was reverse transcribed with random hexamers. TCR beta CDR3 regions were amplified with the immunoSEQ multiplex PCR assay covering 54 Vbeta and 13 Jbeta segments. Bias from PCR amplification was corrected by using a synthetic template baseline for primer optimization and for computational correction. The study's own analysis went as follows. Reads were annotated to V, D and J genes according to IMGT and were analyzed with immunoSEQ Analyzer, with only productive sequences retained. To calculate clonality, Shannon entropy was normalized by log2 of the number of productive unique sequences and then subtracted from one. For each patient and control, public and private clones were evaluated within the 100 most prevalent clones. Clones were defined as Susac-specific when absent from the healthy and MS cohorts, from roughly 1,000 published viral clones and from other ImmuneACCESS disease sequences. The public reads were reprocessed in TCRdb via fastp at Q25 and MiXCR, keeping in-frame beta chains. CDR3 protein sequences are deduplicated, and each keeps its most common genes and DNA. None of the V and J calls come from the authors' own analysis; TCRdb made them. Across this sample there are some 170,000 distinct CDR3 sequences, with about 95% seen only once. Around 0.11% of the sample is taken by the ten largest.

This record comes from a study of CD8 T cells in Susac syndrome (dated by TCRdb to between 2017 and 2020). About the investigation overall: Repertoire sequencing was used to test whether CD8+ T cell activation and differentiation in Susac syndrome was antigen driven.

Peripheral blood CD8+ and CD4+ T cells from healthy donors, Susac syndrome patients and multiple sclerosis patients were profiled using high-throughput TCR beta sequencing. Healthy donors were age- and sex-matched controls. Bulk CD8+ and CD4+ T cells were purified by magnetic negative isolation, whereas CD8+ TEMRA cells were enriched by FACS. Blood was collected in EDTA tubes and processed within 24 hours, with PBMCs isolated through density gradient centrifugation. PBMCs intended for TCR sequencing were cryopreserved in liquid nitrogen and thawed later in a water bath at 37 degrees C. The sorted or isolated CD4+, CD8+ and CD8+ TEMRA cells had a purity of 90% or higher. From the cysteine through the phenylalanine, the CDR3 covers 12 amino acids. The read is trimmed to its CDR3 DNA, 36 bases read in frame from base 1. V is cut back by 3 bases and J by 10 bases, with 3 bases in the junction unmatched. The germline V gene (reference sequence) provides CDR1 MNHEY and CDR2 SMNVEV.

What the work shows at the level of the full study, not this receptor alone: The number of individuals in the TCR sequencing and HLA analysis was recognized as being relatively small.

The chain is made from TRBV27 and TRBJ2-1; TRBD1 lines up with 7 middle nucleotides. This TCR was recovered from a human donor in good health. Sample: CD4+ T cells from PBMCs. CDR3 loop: CASSFSRGEQFF. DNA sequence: TGTGCCAGCAGTTTTTCCAGGGGGGAGCAGTTCTTC.